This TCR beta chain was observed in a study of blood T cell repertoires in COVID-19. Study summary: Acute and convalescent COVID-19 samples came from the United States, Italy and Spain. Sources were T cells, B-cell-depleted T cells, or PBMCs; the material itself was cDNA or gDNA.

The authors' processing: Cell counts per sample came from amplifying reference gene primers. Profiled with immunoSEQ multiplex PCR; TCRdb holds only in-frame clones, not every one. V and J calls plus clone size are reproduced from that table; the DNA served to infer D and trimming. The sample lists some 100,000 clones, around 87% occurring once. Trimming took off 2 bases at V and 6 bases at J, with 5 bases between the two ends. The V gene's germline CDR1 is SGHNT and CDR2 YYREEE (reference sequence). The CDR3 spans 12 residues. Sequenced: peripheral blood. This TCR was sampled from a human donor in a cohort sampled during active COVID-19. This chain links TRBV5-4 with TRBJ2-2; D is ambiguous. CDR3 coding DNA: TGTGCCAGCAGCTTTAGTTCCGGGGAGCTGTTTTTT. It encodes CASSFSSGELFF.